These T cell receptor beta chains were read from a single sample in a study of T cell responses to AZD1222 COVID-19 vaccine. Assay: immunoSEQ multiplex PCR; the TCRdb copy retains only in-frame clones and omits some. In the table there are approximately 91,000 clones, approximately 89% of which are singletons. The sample in question was peripheral blood, obtained 28 days after the second AZD1222 dose. The receptor set was obtained from an adult who received the AZD1222 COVID-19 vaccine. Both conserved end residues are part of each CDR3. Each record gives: D gene, clone size, J gene, V gene, CDR3 protein, CDR3 DNA. The D gene is left open where the match is weak. Size is omitted from some rows. Given values are once, few, many or a class for expanded clones.

NA NA TRBJ2-3 TRBV18 CASSPPGTSTDTQYF TGTGCCAGCTCACCCCCGGGCACCAGCACAGATACGCAGTATTTT
TRBD2 NA TRBJ2-7 TRBV19 CASQDQAGGPYEQYF TGTGCCAGCCAAGATCAAGCGGGAGGGCCCTACGAGCAGTACTTC
NA NA TRBJ2-1 TRBV28 CASSFHYNEQFF TGTGCCAGCAGTTTTCACTACAATGAGCAGTTCTTC
NA few TRBJ1-1 TRBV28 CASSLVGDTEAFF TGTGCCAGCAGTTTAGTGGGGGATACTGAAGCTTTCTTT
TRBD2 NA TRBJ2-5 TRBV11-1 CASSFSGTNQETQYF TGTGCCAGCAGCTTTAGCGGGACAAACCAAGAGACCCAGTACTTC
TRBD1 NA TRBJ1-1 TRBV5-1 CASSWGQFLTEAFF TGCGCCAGCAGCTGGGGACAGTTCCTAACTGAAGCTTTCTTT
NA few TRBJ1-5 TRBV15 CATSRNKKVFSNQPQHF TGTGCCACCAGCCGTAACAAGAAGGTCTTTAGCAATCAGCCCCAGCATTTT
NA NA TRBJ2-2 TRBV28 CASSLTLAGELFF TGTGCCAGCAGTTTGACACTAGCCGGGGAGCTGTTTTTT
NA NA TRBJ2-7 TRBV3-1/TRBV3-2 CASSPGDRSYEQYF TGTGCCAGCAGCCCTGGGGACCGAAGCTACGAGCAGTACTTC
NA NA TRBJ2-1 TRBV7-9 CASSFGQPSEQFF TGTGCCAGCAGCTTCGGACAGCCAAGTGAGCAGTTCTTC
TRBD1 once TRBJ2-1 TRBV18 CASSLPGTGGNEQFF TGTGCCAGCTCACTGCCCGGGACAGGGGGCAATGAGCAGTTCTTC
TRBD2 NA TRBJ2-2 TRBV3-1/TRBV3-2 CASSLSGGNTGELFF TGTGCCAGCAGCCTTAGCGGGGGAAACACCGGGGAGCTGTTTTTT
NA NA TRBJ2-1 TRBV20-1 CSVTGYNEQFF TGCAGTGTAACTGGGTACAATGAGCAGTTCTTC
NA NA TRBJ2-2 TRBV7-2 CASSLKAGYGELFF TGTGCCAGCAGCTTAAAAGCAGGATACGGGGAGCTGTTTTTT
NA NA TRBJ1-6 TRBV5-1 CASSLGQAGSPLHF TGCGCCAGCAGCTTAGGGCAGGCGGGTTCACCCCTCCACTTT
NA NA TRBJ1-5 TRBV27 CASSLRIQGSYQPQHF TGTGCCAGCAGTTTAAGAATCCAGGGGAGCTATCAGCCCCAGCATTTT
NA NA TRBJ2-2 TRBV5-1 CASRLGGSERELFF TGCGCCAGCAGGTTGGGTGGCTCCGAGAGGGAGCTGTTTTTT
TRBD2 NA TRBJ2-1 TRBV20-1 CSASLGLAGNIEQFF TGCAGTGCTAGTTTAGGACTAGCGGGAAACATTGAGCAGTTCTTC
NA NA TRBJ1-4 TRBV4-2 CASSQDLGEKLFF TGTGCCAGCAGCCAAGATTTGGGTGAAAAACTGTTTTTT
NA NA TRBJ1-2 TRBV6-4 CASRHFDRANYGYTF TGTGCCAGCAGACATTTCGACAGAGCTAACTATGGCTACACCTTC
TRBD2 NA TRBJ2-5 TRBV30 CAWRTSGSVETQYF TGTGCCTGGAGGACTAGCGGGAGTGTCGAGACCCAGTACTTC
NA NA TRBJ2-1 TRBV6-2/TRBV6-3 CASSYSIGFVANEQFF TGTGCCAGCAGTTACTCTATTGGGTTTGTCGCCAATGAGCAGTTCTTC
NA NA TRBJ2-1 TRBV10-2 CASSELQHSSYNEQFF TGCGCCAGCAGTGAGCTTCAGCATAGCTCCTACAATGAGCAGTTCTTC
NA NA TRBJ1-2 TRBV19 CASSTQGYYGYTF TGTGCCAGTAGTACCCAGGGCTACTATGGCTACACCTTC
NA NA TRBJ1-5 TRBV12-5 CASGLVTGSRNQPQHF TGTGCTAGTGGTTTGGTAACCGGGAGCCGGAATCAGCCCCAGCATTTT
NA NA TRBJ1-2 TRBV7-9 CASSFKDTVYGYTF TGTGCCAGCAGCTTTAAGGACACGGTCTATGGCTACACCTTC
NA NA TRBJ2-2 TRBV11-3 CASSLGAVYTGELFF TGTGCCAGCAGCTTAGGTGCGGTGTACACCGGGGAGCTGTTTTTT
NA NA TRBJ1-6 TRBV5-1 CASSLGSAGYNSPLHF TGCGCCAGCAGCTTGGGGAGCGCGGGGTATAATTCACCCCTCCACTTT
NA NA TRBJ1-1 TRBV27 CASSFTDSNTEAFF TGTGCCAGCAGTTTTACGGACAGCAACACTGAAGCTTTCTTT
TRBD2 once TRBJ2-7 TRBV29-1 CSVTGTSYEQYF TGCAGCGTTACCGGGACTAGCTACGAGCAGTACTTC
NA NA TRBJ2-1 TRBV7-2 CASSPYALTANEQFF TGTGCCAGCAGCCCCTACGCCCTGACCGCCAATGAGCAGTTCTTC
NA few TRBJ1-1 TRBV5-1 CASSLPDTNTEAFF TGCGCCAGCAGCTTACCTGACACGAACACTGAAGCTTTCTTT